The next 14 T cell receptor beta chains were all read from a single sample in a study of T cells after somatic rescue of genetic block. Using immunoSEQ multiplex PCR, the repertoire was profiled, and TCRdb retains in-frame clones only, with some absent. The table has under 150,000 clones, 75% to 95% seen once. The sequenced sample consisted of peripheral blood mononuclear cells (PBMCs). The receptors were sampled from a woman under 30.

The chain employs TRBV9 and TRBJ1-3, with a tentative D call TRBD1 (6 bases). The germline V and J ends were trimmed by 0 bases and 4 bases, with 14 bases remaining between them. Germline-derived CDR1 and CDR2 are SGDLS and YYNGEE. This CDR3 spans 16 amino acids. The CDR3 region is CASSVESGVFGNTIYF. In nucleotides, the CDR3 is TGTGCCAGCAGCGTAGAATCAGGGGTTTTCGGAAACACCATATATTTT.

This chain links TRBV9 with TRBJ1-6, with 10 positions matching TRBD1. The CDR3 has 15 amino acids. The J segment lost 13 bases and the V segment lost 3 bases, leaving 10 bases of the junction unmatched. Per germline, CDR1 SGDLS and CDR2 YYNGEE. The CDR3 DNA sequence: TGTGCCAGCAGCGCGGGACAGGGGCATGGTAATCCCCTCCACTTT. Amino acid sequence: CASSAGQGHGNPLHF.

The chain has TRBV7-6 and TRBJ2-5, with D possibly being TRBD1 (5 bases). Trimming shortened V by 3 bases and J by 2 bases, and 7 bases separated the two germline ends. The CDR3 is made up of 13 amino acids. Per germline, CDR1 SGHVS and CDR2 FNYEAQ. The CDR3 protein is CASSFRGQETQYF. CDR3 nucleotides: TGTGCCAGCAGCTTTAGGGGTCAAGAGACCCAGTACTTC.

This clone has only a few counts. CDR3 in DNA: TGTGCCAGCAGCGCGGGGACAGGGCTCCGTAGAGCTAATGAAAAACTGTTTTTT. Amino acids: CASSAGTGLRRANEKLFF. This chain links TRBV9 with TRBJ1-4, with 9 positions matching TRBD1. CDR3 length equals 18 residues. Germline CDR1 is SGDLS and CDR2 is YYNGEE. With 3 bases clipped from V and 3 bases from J, the junction kept 12 bases outside the gene matches.

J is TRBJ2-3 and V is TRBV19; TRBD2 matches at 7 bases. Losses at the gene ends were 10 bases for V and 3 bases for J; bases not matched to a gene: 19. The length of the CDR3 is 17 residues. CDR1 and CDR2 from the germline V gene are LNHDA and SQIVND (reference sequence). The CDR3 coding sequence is TGTGCCACCTCAAGGGGTAGGGAGCGGGGCCTTACAGATACGCAGTATTTT. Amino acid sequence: CATSRGRERGLTDTQYF.

The CDR3 DNA reads TGTGCCAGCAGCTTAGGGTATAGGGGGTCAGGGGGCCTCATGAACACTGAAGCTTTCTTT. It specifies CASSLGYRGSGGLMNTEAFF. The chain joins TRBV7-6 to TRBJ1-1; 8 nucleotides agree with TRBD1. CDR1 is SGHVS, CDR2 FNYEAQ, per germline. There are 20 residues in the CDR3. After removal of 1 base from V and 0 bases from J, the junction contained 16 bases not matched to a gene.

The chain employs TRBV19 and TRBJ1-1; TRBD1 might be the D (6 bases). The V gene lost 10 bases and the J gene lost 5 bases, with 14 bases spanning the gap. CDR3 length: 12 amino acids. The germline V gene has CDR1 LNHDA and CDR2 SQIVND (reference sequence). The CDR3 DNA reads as TGTGCCATTCAGGGGCAGGGGACTGAAGCTTTCTTT. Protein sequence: CAIQGQGTEAFF.

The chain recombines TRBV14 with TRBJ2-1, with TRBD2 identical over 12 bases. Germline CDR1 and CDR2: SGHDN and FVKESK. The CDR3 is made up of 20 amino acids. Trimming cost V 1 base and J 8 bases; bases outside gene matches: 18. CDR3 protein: CASSQGRPSGGATPQHEQFF. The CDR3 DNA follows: TGTGCCAGCAGCCAAGGAAGGCCTAGCGGGGGGGCTACACCCCAGCATGAGCAGTTCTTC. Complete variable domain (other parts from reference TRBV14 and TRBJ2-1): EAGVTQFPSHSVIEKGQTVTLRCDPISGHDNLYWYRRVMGKEIKFLLHFVKESKQDESGMPNNRFLAERTGGTYSTLKVQPAELEDSGVYFCASSQGRPSGGATPQHEQFFGPGTRLTVL.

CDR3 sequence (DNA): TGTGCCAGCAGCGTAGGGACTAGTGGATTATACACCGGGGAGCTGTTTTTT. It encodes CASSVGTSGLYTGELFF. The chain carries TRBV9 and TRBJ2-2; 7 bases are shared with TRBD2. V gave up 0 bases and J gave up 3 bases; unmatched junction bases: 8. This CDR3 comprises 17 residues. CDR1 and CDR2 from the germline V gene are SGDLS and YYNGEE.

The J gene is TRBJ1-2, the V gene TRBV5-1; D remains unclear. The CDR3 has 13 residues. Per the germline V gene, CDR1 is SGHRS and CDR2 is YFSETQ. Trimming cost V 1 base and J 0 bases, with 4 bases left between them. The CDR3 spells CASSLSTNYGYTF. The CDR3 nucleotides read TGCGCCAGCAGCTTGTCTACTAACTATGGCTACACCTTC.

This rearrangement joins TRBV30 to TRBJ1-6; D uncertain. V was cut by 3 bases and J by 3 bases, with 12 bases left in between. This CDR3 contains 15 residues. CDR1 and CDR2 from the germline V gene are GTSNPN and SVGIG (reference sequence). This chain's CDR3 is CAWSPVVGYNSPLHF. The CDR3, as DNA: TGTGCCTGGAGCCCCGTAGTAGGCTATAATTCACCCCTCCACTTT.

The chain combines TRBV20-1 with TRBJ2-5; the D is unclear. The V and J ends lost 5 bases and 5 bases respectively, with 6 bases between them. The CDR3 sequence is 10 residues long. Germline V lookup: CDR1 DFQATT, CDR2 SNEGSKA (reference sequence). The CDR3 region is CSAGPETQYF. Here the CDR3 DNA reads TGCAGTGCTGGTCCCGAGACCCAGTACTTC.

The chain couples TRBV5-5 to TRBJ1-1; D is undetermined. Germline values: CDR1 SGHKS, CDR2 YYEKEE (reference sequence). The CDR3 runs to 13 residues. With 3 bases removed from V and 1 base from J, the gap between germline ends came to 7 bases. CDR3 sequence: CASSSPENTEAFF. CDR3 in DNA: TGTGCCAGCAGCTCCCCGGAGAACACTGAAGCTTTCTTT.

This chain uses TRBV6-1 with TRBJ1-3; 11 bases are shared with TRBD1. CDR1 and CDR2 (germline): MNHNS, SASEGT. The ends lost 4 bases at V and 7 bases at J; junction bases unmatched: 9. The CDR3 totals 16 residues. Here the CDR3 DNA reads TGTGCCAGCAGTGTACACGGGACAGGGGGGGCGAACACCATATATTTT. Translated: CASSVHGTGGANTIYF.